This TCR beta chain was profiled in a study of shared clonotypes between healthy human individuals. Note on this clone: Antigen specificity is unknown. This may stem from a read error, because a much larger clone lies one nucleotide away.

The assay was immunoSEQ multiplex PCR, and TCRdb's table has in-frame clones only and misses some. The sample includes 2,500,000 or so clones, 85% to 95% of them seen just once. The V end was cut by 3 bases, the J end by 2 bases, with 1 base between. The CDR3 length is 11 residues. The germline gives CDR1 PRHDT, CDR2 FYEKMQ (reference sequence). General study findings and limits: Non-shared clonotypes showed lower generation probabilities than clonotypes common to all four donors. Enrolling few donors narrowed the genetic and exposure-history diversity that was represented.

All donors were healthy HIV-negative adults lacking recent acute infections or vaccinations. The CD4+ fraction was divided into a CD45RA+ naive subset and a CD45RA-negative memory subset. The sequence derives from a man aged 18 to 30 in good health. Sample: naive CD4+ T cells sorted from blood. The sample's subset: CD45RA+ positively selected. This rearrangement joins TRBV13 to TRBJ2-5, with D unresolved. This chain's CDR3 is CASSFQETQYF. CDR3 nucleotide sequence: TGTGCCAGCAGCTTTCAAGAGACCCAGTACTTC.